This T cell receptor beta chain was profiled in a study of T cell repertoires in cytomegalovirus infection. Study as a whole: Indications came from public TCR beta signatures; they pointed to CMV infection and to a matching HLA type.

This clonotype has a count of ten or more. Its antigen remains unidentified. TCRdb re-called the reads with MiXCR, one entry per CDR3 protein. The sample yields 200,000 to 300,000 distinct CDR3 sequences, roughly 10% seen once. Study-wide results and caveats: There were HLA-C-restricted CMV-specific TCR beta clonotypes dominating the ex vivo response. CMV carriers having the relevant HLA were flagged by cumulative public TCR beta family frequency.

Material for sequencing was PBMCs. The TCR sequence derives from a human donor in good health (CMV status not recorded). Some clones in this sample may be carry-over from other donors' samples.

The chain's CDR3 is CASSRDRRLGGYTF. The CDR3 coding sequence is TGTGCCAGCAGCCGGGACAGACGTTTGGGTGGCTACACCTTC. V gene TRBV7-2 combines with J gene TRBJ1-2; the match to TRBD1 covers 7 bases. The J segment lost 7 bases and the V segment lost 5 bases, leaving 10 bases of the junction unmatched. Germline V gene sequence: CDR1 SGHTA, CDR2 FQGNSA. The CDR3 contains 14 residues.